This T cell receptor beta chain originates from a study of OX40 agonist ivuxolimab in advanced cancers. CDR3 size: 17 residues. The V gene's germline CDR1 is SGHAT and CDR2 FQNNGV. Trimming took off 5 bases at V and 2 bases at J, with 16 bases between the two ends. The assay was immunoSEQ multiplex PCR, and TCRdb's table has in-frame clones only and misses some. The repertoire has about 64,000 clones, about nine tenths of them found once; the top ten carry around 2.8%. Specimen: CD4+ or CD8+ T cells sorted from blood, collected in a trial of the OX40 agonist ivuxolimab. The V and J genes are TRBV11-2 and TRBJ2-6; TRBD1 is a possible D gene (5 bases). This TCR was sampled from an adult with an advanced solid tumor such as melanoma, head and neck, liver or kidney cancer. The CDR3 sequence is CASSPAGDSAGANVLTF. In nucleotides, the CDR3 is TGTGCCAGCAGCCCCGCCGGCGACAGTGCTGGGGCCAACGTCCTGACTTTC. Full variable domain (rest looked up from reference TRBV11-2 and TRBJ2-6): EAGVAQSPRYKIIEKRQSVAFWCNPISGHATLYWYQQILGQGPKLLIQFQNNGVVDDSQLPKDRFSAERLKGVDSTLKIQPAKLEDSAVYLCASSPAGDSAGANVLTFGAGSRLTVL.